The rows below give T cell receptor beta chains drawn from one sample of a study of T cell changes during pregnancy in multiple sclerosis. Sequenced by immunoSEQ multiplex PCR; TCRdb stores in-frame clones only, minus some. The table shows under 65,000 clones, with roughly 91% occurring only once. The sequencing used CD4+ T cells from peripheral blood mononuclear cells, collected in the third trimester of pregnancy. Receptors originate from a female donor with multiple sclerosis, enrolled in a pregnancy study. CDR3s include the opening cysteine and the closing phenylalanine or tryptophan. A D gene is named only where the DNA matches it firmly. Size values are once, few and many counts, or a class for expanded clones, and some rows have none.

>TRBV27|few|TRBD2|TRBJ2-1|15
CASNPSGGAVHEQFF
TGTGCCAGCAACCCTAGCGGGGGGGCTGTCCATGAGCAGTTCTTC
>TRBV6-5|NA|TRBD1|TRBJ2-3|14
CASSYVGQTDTQYF
TGTGCCAGCAGTTACGTGGGACAGACAGATACGCAGTATTTT
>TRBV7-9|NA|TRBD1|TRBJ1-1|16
CASSKIPTGGNTEAFF
TGTGCCAGCAGCAAGATACCGACAGGGGGGAACACTGAAGCTTTCTTT
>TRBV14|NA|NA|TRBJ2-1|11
CASAAYNEQFF
TGTGCCAGCGCGGCCTACAATGAGCAGTTCTTC
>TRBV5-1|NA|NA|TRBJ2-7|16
CASSGTGALISYEQYF
TGCGCCAGCAGCGGAACAGGAGCCTTGATCTCCTACGAGCAGTACTTC
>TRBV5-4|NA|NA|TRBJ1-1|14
CASSLDSMNTEAFF
TGTGCCAGCAGCTTGGACAGCATGAACACTGAAGCTTTCTTT
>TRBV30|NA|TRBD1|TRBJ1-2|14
CAWTPAGTGDGYTF
TGTGCCTGGACCCCCGCCGGGACAGGGGATGGCTACACCTTC
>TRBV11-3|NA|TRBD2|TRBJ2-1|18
CASSLDRASGGAVDEQFF
TGTGCCAGCAGCTTAGATCGGGCTAGCGGGGGGGCAGTGGATGAGCAGTTCTTC
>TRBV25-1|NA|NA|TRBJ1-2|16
CASSESAFHRDDGYTF
TGTGCCAGCAGTGAATCCGCCTTCCACAGGGATGATGGCTACACCTTC
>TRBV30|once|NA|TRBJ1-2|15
CAWATTFQGLYGYTF
TGTGCCTGGGCCACAACATTCCAGGGGCTCTATGGCTACACCTTC
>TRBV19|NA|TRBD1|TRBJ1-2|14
CASNPTGVNYGYTF
TGTGCCAGTAATCCGACAGGGGTAAACTATGGCTACACCTTC
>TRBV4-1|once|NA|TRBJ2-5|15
CASSQDIGQQETQYF
TGCGCCAGCAGCCAAGATATCGGACAGCAAGAGACCCAGTACTTC
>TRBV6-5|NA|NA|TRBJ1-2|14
CASSYDRKIGGYTF
TGTGCCAGCAGTTACGACAGGAAAATCGGGGGCTACACCTTC
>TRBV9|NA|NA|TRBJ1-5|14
CASSVEGHNQPQHF
TGTGCCAGCAGCGTAGAGGGGCACAATCAGCCCCAGCATTTT
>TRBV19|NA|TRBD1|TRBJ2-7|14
CASSGDRGGYEQYF
TGTGCCAGTAGCGGGGACAGGGGGGGCTACGAGCAGTACTTC
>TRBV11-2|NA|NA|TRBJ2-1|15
CASSLVRGIYNEQFF
TGTGCCAGCAGCTTAGTCCGGGGTATCTACAATGAGCAGTTCTTC
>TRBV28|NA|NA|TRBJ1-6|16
CASRITQGSANSPLHF
TGTGCCAGCAGGATTACCCAGGGCTCGGCTAATTCACCCCTCCACTTT
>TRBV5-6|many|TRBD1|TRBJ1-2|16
CASSWEGQGNNYGYTF
TGTGCCAGCAGCTGGGAAGGACAGGGGAATAACTATGGCTACACCTTC
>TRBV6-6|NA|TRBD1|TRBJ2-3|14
CASSDRVGADTQYF
TGTGCCAGCAGTGACAGGGTGGGCGCAGATACGCAGTATTTT
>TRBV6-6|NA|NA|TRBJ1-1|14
CASTLAAGRTEAFF
TGTGCCAGCACCCTAGCGGCAGGGCGAACTGAAGCTTTCTTT
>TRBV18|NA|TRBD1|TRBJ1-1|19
CASSPKNRGTGRHNTEAFF
TGTGCCAGCTCACCCAAAAACAGGGGGACAGGGAGACATAACACTGAAGCTTTCTTT
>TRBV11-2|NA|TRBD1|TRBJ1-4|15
CASSSLLQGHRELFF
TGTGCCAGCAGCTCCCTACTACAGGGGCATCGGGAACTGTTTTTT
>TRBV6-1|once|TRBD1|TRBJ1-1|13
CASSVGTAPEAFF
TGTGCCAGCAGTGTTGGGACAGCCCCTGAAGCTTTCTTT
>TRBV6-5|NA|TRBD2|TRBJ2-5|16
CASSYSRASGGGTQYF
TGTGCCAGCAGTTACTCGAGGGCTAGCGGGGGGGGGACCCAGTACTTC
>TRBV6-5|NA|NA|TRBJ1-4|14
CATRTSTQGLRLFF
TGTGCCACCCGAACGTCAACTCAGGGGCTAAGGCTGTTTTTT
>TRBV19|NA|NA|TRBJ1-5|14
CASRADGQNQPQHF
TGTGCCAGTAGAGCTGATGGGCAGAATCAGCCCCAGCATTTT
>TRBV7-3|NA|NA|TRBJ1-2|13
CASSLTTRDGYTF
TGTGCCAGCAGCTTAACGACTAGGGATGGCTACACCTTC
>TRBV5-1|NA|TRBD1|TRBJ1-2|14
CASSTRTGEYGYTF
TGCGCCAGCAGCACCCGGACAGGGGAGTATGGCTACACCTTC
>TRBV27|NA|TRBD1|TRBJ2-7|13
CASSLGQTYEQYF
TGTGCCAGCAGTTTGGGACAGACCTACGAGCAGTACTTC
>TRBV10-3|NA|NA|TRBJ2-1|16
CAISEPQGRSYNEQFF
TGTGCCATCAGTGAGCCACAGGGTAGGTCCTACAATGAGCAGTTCTTC
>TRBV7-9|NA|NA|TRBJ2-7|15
CASSLFGQGGYEQYF
TGTGCCAGCAGCTTATTCGGGCAGGGTGGTTACGAGCAGTACTTC
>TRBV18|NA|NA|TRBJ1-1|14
CASSPGRMNTEAFF
TGTGCCAGCTCACCAGGCAGAATGAACACTGAAGCTTTCTTT
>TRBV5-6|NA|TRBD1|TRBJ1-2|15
CASSLVGQARGGYTF
TGTGCCAGCAGCTTGGTCGGACAGGCTAGAGGCGGCTACACCTTC
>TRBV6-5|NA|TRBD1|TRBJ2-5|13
CGTGTGAGGTQYF
TGTGGGACCGGGACAGGGGCCGGTGGGACCCAGTACTTC
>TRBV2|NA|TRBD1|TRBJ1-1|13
CASSDPTGPKAFF
TGTGCCAGCAGTGACCCGACAGGGCCCAAAGCTTTCTTT
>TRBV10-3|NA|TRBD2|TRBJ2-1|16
CAISVVAGGNYNEQFF
TGTGCCATCAGTGTGGTAGCGGGGGGGAATTACAATGAGCAGTTCTTC
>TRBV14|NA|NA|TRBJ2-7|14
CASSQQLTGSEQYF
TGTGCCAGCAGCCAACAACTCACAGGGAGCGAGCAGTACTTC
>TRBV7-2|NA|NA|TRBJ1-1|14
CASRDSLLNTEAFF
TGTGCCAGCAGGGACAGTCTATTGAACACTGAAGCTTTCTTT
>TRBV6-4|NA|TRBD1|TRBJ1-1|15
CASSPGQGAGTEAFF
TGTGCCAGCAGCCCAGGACAGGGGGCCGGCACTGAAGCTTTCTTT
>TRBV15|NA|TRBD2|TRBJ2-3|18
CATSRDLSLAGGPDTQYF
TGTGCCACCAGCAGAGATTTGTCACTAGCGGGGGGGCCAGATACGCAGTATTTT
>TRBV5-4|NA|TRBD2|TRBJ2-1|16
CASSFGGGSSYNEQFF
TGTGCCAGCAGCTTTGGCGGGGGGAGCTCCTACAATGAGCAGTTCTTC
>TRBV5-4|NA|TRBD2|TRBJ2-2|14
CASSFARGSRELFF
TGTGCCAGCAGCTTTGCGCGGGGGTCGAGGGAGCTGTTTTTT
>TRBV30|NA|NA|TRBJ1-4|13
CAWRPEGRGKLFF
TGTGCCTGGAGGCCCGAGGGACGGGGGAAACTGTTTTTT
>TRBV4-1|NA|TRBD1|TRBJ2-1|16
CASSPRTGSSYNEQFF
TGCGCCAGCAGCCCCCGGACAGGGAGCTCCTACAATGAGCAGTTCTTC
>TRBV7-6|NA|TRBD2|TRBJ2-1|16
CASSVTGTSGWGEQFF
TGTGCCAGCAGCGTAACCGGGACTAGCGGGTGGGGTGAGCAGTTCTTC
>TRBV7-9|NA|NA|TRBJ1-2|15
CASSLLDSPNYGYTF
TGTGCCAGCAGCTTACTAGACAGCCCTAACTATGGCTACACCTTC
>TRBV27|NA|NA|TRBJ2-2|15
CASSSSRTATGELFF
TGTGCCAGCAGTTCATCCCGAACTGCAACCGGGGAGCTGTTTTTT
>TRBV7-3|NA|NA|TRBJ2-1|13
CASSLDVRGEQFF
TGTGCTAGCAGCTTAGACGTACGGGGTGAGCAGTTCTTC
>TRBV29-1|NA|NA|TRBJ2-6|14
CSVGSTDRANVLTF
TGCAGCGTGGGGAGCACGGACCGGGCCAACGTCCTGACTTTC
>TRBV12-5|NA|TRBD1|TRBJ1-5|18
CASGLALPGQGGNQPQHF
TGTGCTAGTGGTTTGGCCCTCCCGGGACAGGGAGGCAATCAGCCCCAGCATTTT
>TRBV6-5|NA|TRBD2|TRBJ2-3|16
CASSYSGLAGGNTQYF
TGTGCCAGCAGTTACTCGGGACTAGCGGGGGGGAATACGCAGTATTTT
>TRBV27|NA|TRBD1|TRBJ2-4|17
CASSITGGRWAKNIQYF
TGTGCCAGCAGTATTACAGGGGGCCGGTGGGCCAAAAACATTCAGTACTTC
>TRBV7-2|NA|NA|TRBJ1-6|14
CASSLTPPGSPLHF
TGTGCCAGCAGCTTAACCCCCCCTGGCTCACCCCTCCACTTT
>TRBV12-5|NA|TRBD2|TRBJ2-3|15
CASGVTSGGSDTQYF
TGTGCTAGTGGGGTGACTAGCGGGGGTTCAGATACGCAGTATTTT
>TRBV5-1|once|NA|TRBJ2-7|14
CASSSQGVKYEQYF
TGCGCCAGCAGCTCGCAAGGGGTAAAGTACGAGCAGTACTTC
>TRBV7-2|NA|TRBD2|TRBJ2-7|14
CASSLAGTTYEQYF
TGTGCCAGCAGCTTAGCCGGGACTACCTACGAGCAGTACTTC
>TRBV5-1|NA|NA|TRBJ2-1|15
CASSLLPGDYNEQFF
TGCGCCAGCAGCTTGCTCCCGGGGGACTACAATGAGCAGTTCTTC
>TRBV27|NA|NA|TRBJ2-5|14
CASSSGDQQETQYF
TGTGCCAGCAGTTCAGGGGACCAGCAAGAGACCCAGTACTTC
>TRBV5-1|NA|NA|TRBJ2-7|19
CASSRKGDGLRDLSYEQYF
TGCGCCAGCAGCCGTAAAGGGGACGGACTACGAGACCTCTCCTACGAGCAGTACTTC